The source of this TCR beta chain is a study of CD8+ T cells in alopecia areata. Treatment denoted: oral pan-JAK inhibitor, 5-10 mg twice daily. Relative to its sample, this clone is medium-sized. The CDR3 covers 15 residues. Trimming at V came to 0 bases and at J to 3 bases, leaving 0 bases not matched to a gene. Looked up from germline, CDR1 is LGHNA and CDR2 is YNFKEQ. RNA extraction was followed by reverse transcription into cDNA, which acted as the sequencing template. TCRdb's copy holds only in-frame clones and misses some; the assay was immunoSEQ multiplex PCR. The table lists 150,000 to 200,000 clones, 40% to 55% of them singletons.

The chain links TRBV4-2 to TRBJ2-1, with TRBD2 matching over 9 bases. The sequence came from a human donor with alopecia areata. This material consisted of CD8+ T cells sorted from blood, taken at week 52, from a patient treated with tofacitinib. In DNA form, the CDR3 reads TGTGCCAGCAGCCAAGAGCGGGGGGGCTACAATGAGCAGTTCTTC. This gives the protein CASSQERGGYNEQFF.